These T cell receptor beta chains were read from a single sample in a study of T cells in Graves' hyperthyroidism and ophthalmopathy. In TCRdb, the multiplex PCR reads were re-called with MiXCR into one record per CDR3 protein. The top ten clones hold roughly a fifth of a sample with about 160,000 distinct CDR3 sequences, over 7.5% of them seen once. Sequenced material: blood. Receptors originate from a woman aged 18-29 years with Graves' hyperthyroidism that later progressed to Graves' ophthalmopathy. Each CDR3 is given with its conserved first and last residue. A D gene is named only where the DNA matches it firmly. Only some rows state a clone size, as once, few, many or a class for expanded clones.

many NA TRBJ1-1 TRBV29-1 TGCAGCGTTGCCGAGGGGGAGGAGGGAGCTTTCTTT CSVAEGEEGAFF
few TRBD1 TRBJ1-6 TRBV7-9 TGTGCCAGCAGCTTTCTCACTAGACAGGGTATATATTCACCCCTCCACTTT CASSFLTRQGIYSPLHF
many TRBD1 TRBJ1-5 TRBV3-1 TGTGCCAGCAGCCAAGGCAGGGGGCCGCAGCCCCAGCATTTT CASSQGRGPQPQHF
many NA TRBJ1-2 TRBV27 TGTGCCAGCAGTTTAACACAGGGCTATGGCTACACCTTC CASSLTQGYGYTF
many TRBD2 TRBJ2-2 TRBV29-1 TGCAGCGTTGGGACTAGCGGCACCGGGGAGCTGTTTTTT CSVGTSGTGELFF
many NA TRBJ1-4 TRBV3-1 TGTGCCAGCAGCCTAAAAGTCGGGACTAATGAAAAACTGTTTTTT CASSLKVGTNEKLFF
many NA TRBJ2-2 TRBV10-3 TGTGCCATCGGAAAGGAAATTGGGTACACCGGGGAGCTGTTTTTT CAIGKEIGYTGELFF
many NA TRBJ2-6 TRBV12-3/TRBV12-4 TGTGCCAGCAGTTTCGATTCCGCTGGGGCCAACGTCCTGACTTTC CASSFDSAGANVLTF
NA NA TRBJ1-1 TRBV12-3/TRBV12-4 TGTGCCAGCAGTTTAACCCCCATCCTCACTGAAGCTTTCTTT CASSLTPILTEAFF
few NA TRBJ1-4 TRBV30 TGTGCCTGGACTTACGCAGGGGTTGAAAAACTGTTTTTT CAWTYAGVEKLFF
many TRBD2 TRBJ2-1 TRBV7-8 TGTGCCAGCAGCATTGGGACTAGCGGGAGGACCTACAATGAGCAGTTCTTC CASSIGTSGRTYNEQFF
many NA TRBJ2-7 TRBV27 TGTGCCAGCAGTTTGAAGGGTTGGGCCTACGAGCAGTACTTC CASSLKGWAYEQYF
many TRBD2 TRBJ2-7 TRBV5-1 TGCGCCAGTCGCATAGCGGGAGGGTCCTACGAGCAGTACTTC CASRIAGGSYEQYF
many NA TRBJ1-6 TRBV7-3 TGTGCCAGCAGCTTAACAAGTAATTCACCCCTCCACTTT CASSLTSNSPLHF
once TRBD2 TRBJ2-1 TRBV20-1 TGCAGTGCTAGAAAGCGGGGCTCCTACAATGAGCAGTTCTTC CSARKRGSYNEQFF
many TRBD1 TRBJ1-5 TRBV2 TGTGCCAGCAGTCGGACAGGATCCAGCAATCAGCCCCAGCATTTT CASSRTGSSNQPQHF
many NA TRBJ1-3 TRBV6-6 TGTGCCAGCAGTTACTCGATTTCCCCCGGAAACACCATATATTTT CASSYSISPGNTIYF
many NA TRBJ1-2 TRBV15 TGTGCCACCAGCAGATTCCAGAACTATGGCTACACCTTC CATSRFQNYGYTF
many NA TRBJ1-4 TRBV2 TGTGCCAGCGGACTGGGAGGGATGCGAAGCGAAAAACTGTTTTTT CASGLGGMRSEKLFF
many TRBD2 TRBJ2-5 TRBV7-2 TGTGCCAGCAGCTTAACGATGACTAGCGGGGGCGCACAAGAGACCCAGTACTTC CASSLTMTSGGAQETQYF
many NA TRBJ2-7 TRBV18 TGTGCCAGCTCACCGTCTGCGCAAACCCGAGTCCACGAGCAGTACTTC CASSPSAQTRVHEQYF
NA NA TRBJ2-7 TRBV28 TGTGCCAGCAGTTTATGGTTAGGGAGGAGCTCCTACGAGCAGTACTTC CASSLWLGRSSYEQYF
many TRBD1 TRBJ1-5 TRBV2 TGTGCCAGCAGTGCGGACAGGGCGGGCAATCAGCCCCAGCATTTT CASSADRAGNQPQHF
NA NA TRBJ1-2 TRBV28 TGTGCCAGCAGGTCAGGTATGGTTGGCTACACCTTC CASRSGMVGYTF
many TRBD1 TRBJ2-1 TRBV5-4 TGTGCCAGCAGCTTGGTGGGACAGGGGGACAATGAGCAGTTCTTC CASSLVGQGDNEQFF
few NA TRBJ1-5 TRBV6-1 TGTGCCAGCAGTGCTCTACGGCCTACTAGCAATCAGCCCCAGCATTTT CASSALRPTSNQPQHF
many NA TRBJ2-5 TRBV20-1 TGCAGTGCTAGAGATTACACACAGGGAGAGACCCAGTACTTC CSARDYTQGETQYF
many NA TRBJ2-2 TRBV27 TGTGCCAGCAGTCTATCACAGGGAACTCAGACCGGGGAGCTGTTTTTT CASSLSQGTQTGELFF
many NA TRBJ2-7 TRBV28 TGTGCCAGCAGGGGACTACAGGGGACCTACGAGCAGTACTTC CASRGLQGTYEQYF
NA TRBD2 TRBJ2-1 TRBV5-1 TGCGCCAGCAGCTTAGGCGGGAGTTATGGGGATGAGCAGTTCTTC CASSLGGSYGDEQFF
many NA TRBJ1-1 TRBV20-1 TGCAGTACGCACTTGAACACTGAAGCTTTCTTT CSTHLNTEAFF
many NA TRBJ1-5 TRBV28 TGTGCCAGCAGTTTATTAGACAGAAATCAGCCCCAGCATTTT CASSLLDRNQPQHF
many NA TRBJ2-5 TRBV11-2 TGTGCCAGCAGCTTGGCCCCGATGGGTTACCAAGAGACCCAGTACTTC CASSLAPMGYQETQYF
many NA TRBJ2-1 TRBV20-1 TGCAGTGCGCCTAACAGGAGATCCTACAATGAGCAGTTCTTC CSAPNRRSYNEQFF
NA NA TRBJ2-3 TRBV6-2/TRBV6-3 TGTGCCAGCAGTTACTCGAGAGGCCGGGGTACGCAGTATTTT CASSYSRGRGTQYF